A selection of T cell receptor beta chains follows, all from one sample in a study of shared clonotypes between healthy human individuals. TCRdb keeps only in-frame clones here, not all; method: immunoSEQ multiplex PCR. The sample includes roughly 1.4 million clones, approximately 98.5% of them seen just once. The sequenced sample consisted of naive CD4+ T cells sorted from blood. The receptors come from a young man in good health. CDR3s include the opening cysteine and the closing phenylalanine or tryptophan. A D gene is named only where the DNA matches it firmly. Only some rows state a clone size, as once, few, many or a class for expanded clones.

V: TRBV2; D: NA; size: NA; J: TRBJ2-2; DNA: TGTGCCAGCAGACGACAAGAAGGTGGTCTCACCGGGGAGCTGTTTTTT; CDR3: CASRRQEGGLTGELFF
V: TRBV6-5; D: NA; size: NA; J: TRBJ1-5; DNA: TGTGCCAGCAGACCCACAGAACGGCGTCAGCCCCAGCATTTT; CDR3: CASRPTERRQPQHF
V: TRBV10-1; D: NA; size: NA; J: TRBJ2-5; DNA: TGCGCCAGCAGTGAGTCTGGCAGCGAAGAGACCCAGTACTTC; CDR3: CASSESGSEETQYF
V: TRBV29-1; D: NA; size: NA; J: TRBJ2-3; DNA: TGCAGCGCCGAGAGGACAGAACTCACAGATACGCAGTATTTT; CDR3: CSAERTELTDTQYF
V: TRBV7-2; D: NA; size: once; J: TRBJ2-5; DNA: TGTGCCAGCAGTCTCCTGCAGACCCAAGAGACCCAGTACTTC; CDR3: CASSLLQTQETQYF
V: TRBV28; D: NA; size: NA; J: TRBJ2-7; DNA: TGTGCCAGCAGCCCCGTAGTATACGAGCAGTACTTC; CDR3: CASSPVVYEQYF
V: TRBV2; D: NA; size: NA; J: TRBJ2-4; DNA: TGTGCCAGCAGTGAAGAACTAGCCAAAAACATTCAGTACTTC; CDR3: CASSEELAKNIQYF
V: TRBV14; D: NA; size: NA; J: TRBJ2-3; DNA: TGTGCCAGCAGCCAAGGCCTCAGCCCTAGCACAGATACGCAGTATTTT; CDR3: CASSQGLSPSTDTQYF
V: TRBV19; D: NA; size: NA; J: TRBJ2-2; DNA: TGTGCCAGTAGTATTAGCGACACCGGGGAGCTGTTTTTT; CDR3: CASSISDTGELFF
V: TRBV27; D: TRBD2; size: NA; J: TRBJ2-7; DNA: TGTGCCAGCAGTCCGGGGACTAGCGGGACCGCACCCCTCGAGCAGTACTTC; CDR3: CASSPGTSGTAPLEQYF
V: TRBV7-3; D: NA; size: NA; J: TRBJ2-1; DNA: TGTGCCAGCAGCTTAGCCGGTCGGGAGTTCCATGAGCAGTTCTTC; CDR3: CASSLAGREFHEQFF
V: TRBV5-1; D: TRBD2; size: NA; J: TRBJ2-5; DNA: TGCGCCAGCAGCTTCAGGACTAGCGGGACTGAGACCCAGTACTTC; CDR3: CASSFRTSGTETQYF
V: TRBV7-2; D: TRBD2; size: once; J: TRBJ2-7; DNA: TGTGCCAGCAGCTTACTAGCGGGAGGGCCGTGGTTC; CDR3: CASSLLAGGPWF
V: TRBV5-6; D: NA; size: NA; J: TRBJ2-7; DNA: TGTGCCAGCATTGAGGGTAGCGGACCGCGGCCCTACGAGCAGTACTTC; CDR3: CASIEGSGPRPYEQYF
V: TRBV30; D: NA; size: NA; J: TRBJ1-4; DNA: TGTGCCTGGAGTGCGGAGCTTAATGAAAAACTGTTTTTT; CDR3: CAWSAELNEKLFF
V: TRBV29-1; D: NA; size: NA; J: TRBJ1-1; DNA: TGCAGCACCGGACATGGGACTGAAGCTTTCTTT; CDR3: CSTGHGTEAFF
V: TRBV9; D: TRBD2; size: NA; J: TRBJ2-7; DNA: TGTGCCAGCAGCGCCACTAGCGGGAGCTATGACTACGAGCAGTACTTC; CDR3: CASSATSGSYDYEQYF
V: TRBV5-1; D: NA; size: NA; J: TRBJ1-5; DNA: TGCGCCAGCAGCTTGGCCCCAGGGGCAAATCAGCCCCAGCATTTT; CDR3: CASSLAPGANQPQHF
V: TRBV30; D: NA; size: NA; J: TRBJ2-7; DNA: TGTGCCTGGAGTTCCTTTTCCTACGAGCAGTACTTC; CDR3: CAWSSFSYEQYF
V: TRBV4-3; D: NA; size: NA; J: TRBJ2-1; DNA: TGCGCCAGCAGCCGATCCACACCGAGCTCCTACAATGAGCAGTTCTTC; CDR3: CASSRSTPSSYNEQFF
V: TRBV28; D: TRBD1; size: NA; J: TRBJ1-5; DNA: TGTGCCAGCAGCCCCCCAATCTACAGGGGAAATCAGCCCCAGCATTTT; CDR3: CASSPPIYRGNQPQHF
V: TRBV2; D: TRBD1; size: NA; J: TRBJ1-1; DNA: TGTGCCAGCAGTGAAGCGCTTCGGAAGGGGGCTTTGAACACTGAAGCTTTCTTT; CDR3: CASSEALRKGALNTEAFF
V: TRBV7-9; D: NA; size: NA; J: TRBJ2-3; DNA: TGTGCCAGCAGCTATACTAGTCCTAGCACAGATACGCAGTATTTT; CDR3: CASSYTSPSTDTQYF
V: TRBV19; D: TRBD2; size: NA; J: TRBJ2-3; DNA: TGTGCCACCCGAGGACTAGCGGGAAAGAGAGATACGCAGTATTTT; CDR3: CATRGLAGKRDTQYF
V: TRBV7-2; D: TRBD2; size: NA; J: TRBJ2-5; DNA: TGTGCCAGCAGCTTAGGAGGGGCGCGGGAGGAGACCCAGTACTTC; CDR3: CASSLGGAREETQYF
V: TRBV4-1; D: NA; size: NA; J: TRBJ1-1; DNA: TGCGCCAGCAGCCAAGATCCAAGATCAGCTGAAGCTTTCTTT; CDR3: CASSQDPRSAEAFF
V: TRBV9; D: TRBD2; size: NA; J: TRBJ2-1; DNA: TGTGCCAGCAGCGTGGCTAGCGGGAGTGATGTTGAGCAGTTCTTC; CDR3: CASSVASGSDVEQFF
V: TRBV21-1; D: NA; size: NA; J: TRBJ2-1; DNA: TGTGCCAGCAGCTTCGGACTAGGTTACAATGAGCAGTTCTTC; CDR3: CASSFGLGYNEQFF
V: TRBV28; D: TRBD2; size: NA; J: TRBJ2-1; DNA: TGTGCCAGCAGTGTCCAACAGGGAGTCAGCGGGGGGACCCAGTTCTTC; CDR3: CASSVQQGVSGGTQFF